This T cell receptor beta chain appears in the sequencing data of a study of PD-L1 blockade in urothelial cancer. Study-wide context: Blood samples had a median of around 150,000 T cells. Study results and limitations: Better survival was predicted when blood TCR clonality before treatment fell below the median.

On this clone: Its antigen is not known. The junction shows a germline mismatch at one end, possibly a read error.

Sequenced by immunoSEQ multiplex PCR; TCRdb stores in-frame clones only, minus some. The sample has 45,000 to 65,000 clones, over 75% seen once. Documented time point: pretreatment peripheral blood. The CDR3 is 9 amino acids. Germline V gives CDR1 WNHNN, CDR2 SYGVQD (reference sequence). This sequence was found in a man between 70 and 80 years old with urothelial cancer. The chain joins TRBV10-1 to TRBJ1-4; TRBD1 aligns across 9 bases. The sample here was PBMCs, taken around atezolizumab (anti-PD-L1) treatment. The CDR3, as DNA: TGCGCCACCGGGACAGGGCCACATTTT. Protein sequence: CATGTGPHF.